Each of the 9 T cell receptor beta chains below was sequenced from the same sample in a study of early stage breast cancer tumors (dated by TCRdb to between 2016 and 2019). Receptor libraries were prepared by the immunoSEQ multiplex PCR assay. Not all clones reach the TCRdb copy of this immuneACCESS table, which keeps in-frame sequences only. Checked studies attribute under half of the gap to unresolved V genes and leave the rest unexplained. The sample includes over 40,000 clones, with around four fifths observed a single time. The ten largest clones capture under 4.5% of the sample. Sequenced material: blood. The origin of the receptors is a person aged 40-50 years with breast cancer.

Only one count was recorded for this clone. This rearrangement joins TRBV19 to TRBJ2-3; 8 bases fit TRBD2. Germline V lookup: CDR1 LNHDA, CDR2 SQIVND (reference sequence). This CDR3 has 17 amino acids. J was trimmed by 1 base and V by 5 bases; bases with no gene match: 11. As DNA, the CDR3 is TGTGCCAGTAGTGTTCTAGCGGGCCGGGAGGGCACAGATACGCAGTATTTT. This gives the protein CASSVLAGREGTDTQYF.

The J gene is TRBJ2-1, the V gene TRBV19, with 7 bases aligning to TRBD2. V was pared by 8 bases and J by 7 bases, with 8 bases of the junction left unmatched. CDR1 is LNHDA and CDR2 is SQIVND in the germline V gene (reference sequence). The CDR3 is 13 residues long. The CDR3 DNA follows: TGTGCCAGTGGGAGGGGCGGTTTGAATGAGCAGTTCTTC. Its protein is CASGRGGLNEQFF.

The CDR3 region has the DNA TGTGCCAGCACCCGTGGGGGAGTCTATGGCACAGATACGCAGTATTTT. It translates to CASTRGGVYGTDTQYF. V is TRBV9 and J is TRBJ2-3, with D perhaps given as TRBD1 or TRBD2 (5 bases each). V lost 6 bases to trimming and J lost 1 base, with 18 bases between them. This CDR3 region has 16 residues. Looked up from germline, CDR1 is SGDLS and CDR2 is YYNGEE.

The rearrangement links TRBV7-8 to TRBJ2-7; no reliable D call. The length of the CDR3 is 14 residues. The germline CDR1 and CDR2 sequences are SGHVS and FQNEAQ. Trimming left V 1 base short and J 0 bases short, with 7 bases between. CDR3 coding DNA: TGTGCCAGCAGCTTAGGGGCCATCTCCTACGAGCAGTACTTC. It is translated as CASSLGAISYEQYF.

The chain links TRBV7-6 to TRBJ2-5; 9 bases agree with TRBD1. This CDR3 has 14 residues. With 4 bases clipped from V and 5 bases from J, the junction kept 5 bases outside the gene matches. From germline, CDR1 is SGHVS and CDR2 FNYEAQ. CDR3 coding DNA: TGTGCCAGCAGCTGGACAGGGGAGGGGGAGACCCAGTACTTC. Its translation is CASSWTGEGETQYF.

In DNA, the CDR3 is TGTGCCAGCAGTTCTCTAAATGAAAAACTGTTTTTT. It is translated as CASSSLNEKLFF. This chain connects TRBV7-2 to TRBJ1-4; D is ambiguous. CDR3 length: 12 residues. V lost 6 bases to trimming and J lost 5 bases, with 7 bases between them. CDR1 is SGHTA and CDR2 is FQGNSA in the germline V gene.

V is TRBV19 and J is TRBJ2-5; 10 bases fit TRBD2. The length of the CDR3 is 16 residues. The V segment lost 6 bases and the J segment 3 bases; nucleotides outside the gene matches: 10. Per the germline V gene, CDR1 is LNHDA and CDR2 is SQIVND (reference sequence). The CDR3 DNA reads as TGTGCCAGTAGCCCTGGGGGGCTAGCGGGAGAAGAGACCCAGTACTTC. Protein product: CASSPGGLAGEETQYF.

This clone occurred once. The genes are TRBV5-4 and TRBJ2-7, with no clear D. Germline CDR1 and CDR2: SGHNT and YYREEE (reference sequence). V lost 0 bases to trimming and J lost 4 bases, with 11 bases between them. The CDR3 extends over 14 amino acids. CDR3 residues: CASSLGPTAYEQYF. In DNA form, the CDR3 reads TGTGCCAGCAGCTTGGGACCTACAGCGTACGAGCAGTACTTC.

This rearrangement joins TRBV29-1 to TRBJ2-3; no reliable D call. Between the trimmed V and J ends, which lost 1 base and 4 bases, there was a span of 6 bases. The CDR3 sequence is 12 residues long. Germline-derived CDR1 and CDR2 are SQVTM and ANQGSEA. CDR3 protein: CSVEVGADTQYF. CDR3 coding DNA: TGCAGCGTTGAAGTTGGAGCAGATACGCAGTATTTT.